Following are 10 T cell receptor beta chains from one sample sequenced in a study of shared clonotypes between healthy human individuals. Profiling relied on immunoSEQ multiplex PCR, and the TCRdb table lists in-frame clones only, not all of them. This table has about a million clones, approximately 75% appearing once. Sequencing was performed on memory CD4+ T cells from PBMCs. The subset was: CD45RA-negative fraction. The origin of the receptors is a man between 18 and 29 years old in good health. Some clones in this sample may be carry-over from other donors' samples.

This clone came up once. The chain is built from TRBV11-2 and TRBJ1-2; perhaps TRBD1 as D (6 bases). The V gene's germline CDR1 is SGHAT and CDR2 FQNNGV. This CDR3 spans 12 amino acids. The V end lost 5 bases, the J end lost 7 bases, and 11 bases lay between the germline ends. The CDR3 loop is CASSAYRAGYTF. The CDR3 DNA follows: TGTGCCAGCAGCGCGTACAGGGCTGGCTACACCTTC.

V usage is TRBV30 and J usage is TRBJ1-1, with D unclear. The ends were cut back, 0 bases at V and 1 base at J, with 6 bases in the middle. Germline CDR1 is GTSNPN and CDR2 is SVGIG (reference sequence). CDR3 length equals 13 residues. CDR3 in DNA: TGTGCCTGGAGTGTATGGCAGAACACTGAAGCTTTCTTT. The encoded protein is CAWSVWQNTEAFF.

The V call is TRBV29-1, the J call TRBJ2-7; no definite D call. Germline CDR1 is SQVTM and CDR2 is ANQGSEA. The V end lost 6 bases, the J end lost 2 bases, and 11 bases lay between the germline ends. The CDR3 runs 12 residues. The CDR3 DNA is TGCAGCGTAGCCCCCACGACCTACGAGCAGTACTTC. Amino acids: CSVAPTTYEQYF.

This clone was picked up one time. This chain joins TRBV6-1 and TRBJ2-7; D is uncertain. The CDR3 totals 13 residues. V dropped 3 bases and J dropped 6 bases, with 12 bases sitting between them. Germline CDR1 and CDR2: MNHNS and SASEGT. In nucleotides, the CDR3 is TGTGCCAGCAGTGAGCAGTTAGTGTTCGAGCAGTACTTC. As protein: CASSEQLVFEQYF.

This clone was detected a few times. Other DNA variants within this sample encode the same CDR3. The chain recombines TRBV30 with TRBJ2-6; D unresolved. Trimming pared 3 bases from V and 0 bases from J, leaving 0 bases between. Germline values: CDR1 GTSNPN, CDR2 SVGIG (reference sequence). This CDR3 region has 12 residues. This chain's CDR3 is CAWSSGANVLTF. The CDR3 DNA sequence: TGTGCCTGGAGCTCTGGGGCCAACGTCCTGACTTTC.

The chain is built from TRBV2 and TRBJ1-2; 8 positions match TRBD1. Trimming took 4 bases from V and 2 from J; bases not matched to a gene: 3. This CDR3 spans 14 amino acids. The germline V gene encodes CDR1 SNHLY and CDR2 FYNNEI. The CDR3 reads CASSVNRGNYGYTF. In nucleotides, the CDR3 is TGTGCCAGCAGTGTCAACAGGGGGAACTATGGCTACACCTTC.

This clone was detected only once. The chain links TRBV6-6 to TRBJ2-7; TRBD2 agrees at 8 bases. Trimming took 8 bases from V and 3 from J; bases not matched to a gene: 6. The CDR3 has 13 amino acids. The germline V gene has CDR1 MNHNY and CDR2 SVGAGI (reference sequence). The CDR3 reads CASGGTSYYEQYF. As DNA, the CDR3 is TGTGCCAGCGGCGGGACTAGTTACTACGAGCAGTACTTC.

The sample holds one count of this clone. This chain links TRBV6-4 with TRBJ2-7, with D maybe TRBD1 (5 bases). Trimming shortened V by 8 bases and J by 2 bases, and 13 bases separated the two germline ends. This CDR3 region has 13 residues. Germline CDR1 reads MRHNA; CDR2 reads SNTAGT. The CDR3 nucleotides are TGTGCCAGCGTCCTGGACATCCCCTACGAGCAGTACTTC. It translates to CASVLDIPYEQYF.

This rearrangement joins TRBV28 to TRBJ2-1; the match to TRBD2 covers 8 bases. J was trimmed by 5 bases and V by 3 bases; bases with no gene match: 9. CDR1 is MDHEN, CDR2 SYDVKM, per germline. This CDR3 has 16 amino acids. CDR3 bases: TGTGCCAGCAGTTTTTCGGGACTAGGGGCTAACAATGAGCAGTTCTTC. It translates to CASSFSGLGANNEQFF.

In its sample, this clone was seen once. The chain joins TRBV19 to TRBJ2-7; 8 bases map to TRBD1. CDR1 and CDR2 from the germline V gene are LNHDA and SQIVND (reference sequence). This CDR3 is 14 amino acids long. V was pared by 5 bases and J by 3 bases, with 6 bases of the junction left unmatched. Written as DNA, the CDR3 is TGTGCCAGTAGTCCTGACAGGGGAGGCTACGAGCAGTACTTC. It translates to CASSPDRGGYEQYF.